These T cell receptor beta chains were read from a single sample in a study of siplizumab effects on memory and regulatory T cells. The method was immunoSEQ multiplex PCR; TCRdb's version includes in-frame clones alone and lacks a portion of them. The data hold 90,000 to 95,000 clones, with roughly 97% observed a single time. Input material: naive CD4+ T cells sorted from blood. The source of these receptors is a human donor in good health. Each CDR3 is given with its conserved first and last residue. Each record gives: clone size, D gene, J gene, V gene, CDR3 protein, CDR3 DNA. D genes are given only for firm matches. Clone size is shown for a subset of rows, as once, few, many or a class of expanded clone.

few . TRBJ1-5 TRBV6-6 CASSDEGSNQPQHF TGTGCCAGCAGTGACGAGGGTAGCAATCAGCCCCAGCATTTT
. TRBD1 TRBJ1-1 TRBV9 CASSTRTGNTEAFF TGTGCCAGCAGCACACGGACAGGGAACACTGAAGCTTTCTTT
. TRBD1 TRBJ1-6 TRBV11-2 CASSSLKGGRGNSPLHF TGTGCCAGCAGCTCCCTCAAGGGGGGCAGGGGGAATTCACCCCTCCACTTT
. TRBD1 TRBJ2-5 TRBV6-1 CASRSQGETQYF TGTGCCAGCAGATCACAGGGGGAGACCCAGTACTTC
. . TRBJ1-2 TRBV7-9 CASSLDGYTF TGTGCCAGCAGCTTAGATGGCTACACCTTC
. . TRBJ1-1 TRBV7-6 CASSLGQNTEAFF TGTGCCAGCAGCTTGGGACAGAACACTGAAGCTTTCTTT
. . TRBJ2-7 TRBV21-1 CASSIMAPPMKWYEQYF TGTGCCAGCAGCATCATGGCCCCCCCTATGAAGTGGTACGAGCAGTACTTC
. . TRBJ1-1 TRBV6-1 CTSPSISWTEAFF TGTACATCCCCCTCGATAAGTTGGACTGAAGCTTTCTTT
. . TRBJ1-2 TRBV15 CATSGGLRNYGYTF TGTGCCACCAGCGGGGGACTCCGCAACTATGGCTACACCTTC
. TRBD1 TRBJ2-7 TRBV4-3 CASSQEMTGVSYEQYF TGCGCCAGCAGCCAAGAAATGACAGGGGTCTCCTACGAGCAGTACTTC
. . TRBJ2-3 TRBV7-9 CASSSDRFLTSTQYF TGTGCCAGCAGCTCCGACAGGTTTCTCACTTCGACGCAGTATTTT
. . TRBJ2-2 TRBV28 CASRTQGTHTGELFF TGTGCCAGCCGAACACAGGGGACTCACACCGGGGAGCTGTTTTTT
. . TRBJ2-6 TRBV5-1 CASSSEVGANVLTF TGCGCCAGCAGCTCGGAGGTTGGGGCCAACGTCCTGACTTTC
. . TRBJ1-1 TRBV5-4 CASSFRTYQGNTEAFF TGTGCCAGCAGTTTCAGGACGTATCAGGGGAACACTGAAGCTTTCTTT
. . TRBJ1-2 TRBV6-5 CASLAGYNYGYTF TGTGCCAGTTTGGCAGGCTATAACTATGGCTACACCTTC
. . TRBJ1-5 TRBV28 CASIRDGTGTSPNQPQHF TGTGCCAGCATAAGGGATGGTACGGGAACTTCTCCCAATCAGCCCCAGCATTTT
. . TRBJ1-5 TRBV18 CASSPVPQGNQPQHF TGTGCCAGCTCACCCGTTCCCCAGGGCAATCAGCCCCAGCATTTT
. . TRBJ1-5 TRBV6-6 CASNPQLLSNQPQHF TGTGCCAGCAACCCACAGTTACTTAGCAATCAGCCCCAGCATTTT
. . TRBJ2-2 TRBV19 CASKGQVNTGELFF TGTGCCAGTAAGGGTCAGGTGAACACCGGGGAGCTGTTTTTT
. TRBD1 TRBJ1-4 TRBV20-1 CSARDSEKLFF TGCAGTGCCAGGGACAGTGAAAAACTGTTTTTT
. TRBD1 TRBJ2-1 TRBV7-6 CASSLRQGSYNEQFF TGTGCCAGCAGCCTCCGACAGGGCTCCTACAATGAGCAGTTCTTC
. . TRBJ2-3 TRBV5-4 CASSGRTDTQYF TGTGCCAGCAGCGGGAGGACAGATACGCAGTATTTT
. . TRBJ1-2 TRBV6-1 CASSIQRNYGYTF TGTGCCAGCAGTATACAGAGAAACTATGGCTACACCTTC
. . TRBJ2-1 TRBV2 CASSLGHEQFF TGTGCCAGCAGTCTGGGGCATGAGCAGTTCTTC
. . TRBJ1-4 TRBV5-4 CASSLRGVNEKLFF TGTGCCAGCAGCTTGAGAGGGGTAAATGAAAAACTGTTTTTT
. . TRBJ2-7 TRBV10-3 CAISGDPEKDYEQYF TGTGCCATCAGTGGGGATCCGGAGAAGGACTACGAGCAGTACTTC
. . TRBJ2-2 TRBV7-9 CASSLVPGELFF TGTGCCAGCAGCTTAGTTCCCGGGGAGCTGTTTTTT
. . TRBJ2-5 TRBV7-6 CASSLGGGGQGETQYF TGTGCCAGCAGCTTAGGTGGCGGGGGCCAGGGGGAGACCCAGTACTTC
. . TRBJ2-2 TRBV5-8 CASSWGNTGELFF TGTGCCAGCAGCTGGGGCAACACCGGGGAGCTGTTTTTT
. TRBD2 TRBJ2-5 TRBV7-2 CASSFSGGEGETQYF TGTGCCAGCAGCTTTAGCGGGGGAGAGGGGGAGACCCAGTACTTC
. . TRBJ2-7 TRBV28 CASSLQGSEQYF TGTGCCAGCAGTTTACAGGGAAGCGAGCAGTACTTC
. . TRBJ2-5 TRBV10-3 CAISEGQSWETQYF TGTGCCATCAGTGAGGGACAATCTTGGGAGACCCAGTACTTC
. . TRBJ1-2 TRBV10-3 CAISGGQVYGYTF TGTGCCATCAGTGGGGGGCAGGTCTATGGCTACACCTTC
. . TRBJ1-1 TRBV30 CAWKYPAEEAFF TGTGCCTGGAAGTATCCCGCCGAGGAAGCTTTCTTT
. TRBD1 TRBJ1-6 TRBV7-9 CASSLNFGRGSSPLHF TGTGCCAGCAGCTTAAATTTCGGCAGGGGGTCTTCACCCCTCCACTTT
few . TRBJ1-1 TRBV30 CAWSIGRRTEAFF TGTGCCTGGAGTATAGGTAGGCGCACTGAAGCTTTCTTT
. . TRBJ1-2 TRBV5-1 CASSLGDDLNGYTF TGCGCCAGCAGCTTGGGAGACGACTTAAATGGCTACACCTTC
once . TRBJ2-1 TRBV28 CASSLEVVLEYNEQFF TGTGCCAGCAGCCTCGAGGTTGTACTAGAATACAATGAGCAGTTCTTC
. . TRBJ1-1 TRBV6-5 CASDPPAMNTEAFF TGTGCCAGTGACCCTCCCGCTATGAACACTGAAGCTTTCTTT
once . TRBJ1-5 TRBV19 CASNHRSEPQHF TGTGCCAGTAACCATAGGTCGGAGCCCCAGCATTTT
. . TRBJ2-5 TRBV9 CASTVGIASETQYF TGTGCCAGCACCGTAGGAATAGCCTCTGAGACCCAGTACTTC
. . TRBJ2-1 TRBV15 CATSRPSGSEQFF TGTGCCACCAGCAGACCGAGTGGAAGTGAGCAGTTCTTC
. . TRBJ1-1 TRBV20-1 CSASSGEAFF TGCAGTGCTAGTTCGGGTGAAGCTTTCTTT